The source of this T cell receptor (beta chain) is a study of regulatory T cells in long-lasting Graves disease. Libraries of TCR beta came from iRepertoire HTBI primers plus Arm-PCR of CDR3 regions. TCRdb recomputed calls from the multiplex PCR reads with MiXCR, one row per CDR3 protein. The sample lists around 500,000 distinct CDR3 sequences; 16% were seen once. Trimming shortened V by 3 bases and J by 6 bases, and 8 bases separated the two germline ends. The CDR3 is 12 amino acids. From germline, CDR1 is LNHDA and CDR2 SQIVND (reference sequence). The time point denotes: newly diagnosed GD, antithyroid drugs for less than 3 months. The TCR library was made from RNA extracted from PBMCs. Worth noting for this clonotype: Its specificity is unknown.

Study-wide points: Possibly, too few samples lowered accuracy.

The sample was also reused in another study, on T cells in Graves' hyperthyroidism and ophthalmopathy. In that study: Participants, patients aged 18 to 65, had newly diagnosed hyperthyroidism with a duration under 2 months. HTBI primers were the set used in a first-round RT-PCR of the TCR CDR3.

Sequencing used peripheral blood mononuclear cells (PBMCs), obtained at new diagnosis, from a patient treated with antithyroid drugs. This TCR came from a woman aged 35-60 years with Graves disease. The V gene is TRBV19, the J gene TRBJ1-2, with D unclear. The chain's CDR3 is CASSIPWNGYTF. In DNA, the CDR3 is TGTGCCAGTAGTATCCCGTGGAATGGCTACACCTTC.